These T cell receptor beta chains were read from a single sample in a study of T cells in Graves' hyperthyroidism and ophthalmopathy. TCRdb analysed the multiplex PCR reads with MiXCR anew, one entry per CDR3 protein. This table holds some 400,000 distinct CDR3 sequences, about a fifth found once. Specimen: blood. The source of these receptors is a woman younger than 30 with Graves' hyperthyroidism. Both conserved end residues are part of each CDR3. D genes are given only for firm matches. Expanded clones get a size class; other rows say once, few or many, or leave the size out.

J: TRBJ2-5
D: TRBD2
V: TRBV20-1
size: many
CDR3: CSAPRSGRELRAQYF
DNA: TGCAGTGCTCCACGCAGCGGGAGAGAGCTTAGGGCCCAGTACTTC

J: TRBJ2-7
D: -
V: TRBV11-2
size: many
CDR3: CASSLAPAYEQYF
DNA: TGTGCCAGCAGCTTAGCCCCGGCCTACGAGCAGTACTTC

J: TRBJ1-5
D: -
V: TRBV5-1
size: few
CDR3: CASSAAGGVQPQHF
DNA: TGCGCCAGCAGTGCAGCGGGGGGCGTTCAGCCCCAGCATTTT

J: TRBJ2-5
D: -
V: TRBV2
size: many
CDR3: CASSFQYF
DNA: TGTGCCAGCAGTTTCCAGTACTTC

J: TRBJ2-2
D: -
V: TRBV5-1
size: few
CDR3: CASTTSGISNTGELFF
DNA: TGCGCCAGCACCACTTCCGGGATCTCGAACACCGGGGAGCTGTTTTTT

J: TRBJ1-6
D: TRBD1
V: TRBV9
size: -
CDR3: CASSQGQGYYNSPLHF
DNA: TGTGCCAGCAGCCAGGGACAGGGTTATTATAATTCACCCCTCCACTTT

J: TRBJ1-1
D: -
V: TRBV5-6
size: many
CDR3: CASSLYFTEAFF
DNA: TGTGCCAGCAGCCTTTACTTCACTGAAGCTTTCTTT

J: TRBJ1-3
D: -
V: TRBV6-1
size: many
CDR3: CAGSERSPSSGNTIYF
DNA: TGTGCCGGCAGTGAAAGGTCTCCGAGCTCTGGAAACACCATATATTTT

J: TRBJ2-7
D: TRBD2
V: TRBV7-8
size: many
CDR3: CASSPREGVKEQYF
DNA: TGTGCCAGCAGCCCCCGGGAGGGGGTGAAAGAGCAGTACTTC

J: TRBJ2-2
D: -
V: TRBV7-3
size: few
CDR3: CASSLHGQNTGELFF
DNA: TGTGCCAGCAGCTTACATGGCCAGAACACCGGGGAGCTGTTTTTT

J: TRBJ2-2
D: TRBD2
V: TRBV12-3/TRBV12-4
size: many
CDR3: CASASRGGAAGELFF
DNA: TGTGCCAGCGCCTCCCGGGGGGGGGCCGCCGGGGAGCTGTTTTTT

J: TRBJ1-2
D: -
V: TRBV6-1
size: many
CDR3: CASSDPGDYGYTF
DNA: TGTGCCAGCAGTGATCCAGGGGACTATGGCTACACCTTC

J: TRBJ1-3
D: TRBD1
V: TRBV5-1
size: -
CDR3: CASSRVPGQGFAGNTIYF
DNA: TGCGCCAGCAGCCGAGTCCCGGGACAGGGTTTCGCTGGAAACACCATATATTTT

J: TRBJ1-1
D: -
V: TRBV4-1
size: -
CDR3: CASSRGMRTEAFF
DNA: TGCGCCAGCAGCCGGGGGATGCGCACTGAAGCTTTCTTT

J: TRBJ1-1
D: -
V: TRBV20-1
size: many
CDR3: CSARPSFGQPHTEVFF
DNA: TGCAGTGCTAGACCGTCGTTCGGACAGCCCCACACTGAAGTTTTCTTT

J: TRBJ2-1
D: -
V: TRBV11-1
size: -
CDR3: CASSSAPMDSDEQFF
DNA: TGTGCCAGCAGCTCCGCCCCCATGGATAGTGATGAGCAGTTCTTC

J: TRBJ1-2
D: TRBD1
V: TRBV6-5
size: many
CDR3: CASSFDRDYGYTF
DNA: TGTGCCAGCAGTTTCGACAGGGACTATGGCTACACCTTC

J: TRBJ1-1
D: -
V: TRBV6-4
size: many
CDR3: CASSDSRGLAFF
DNA: TGTGCCAGCAGTGACTCGCGGGGGTTGGCTTTCTTT

J: TRBJ1-1
D: -
V: TRBV14
size: many
CDR3: CASSPWGNTEAFF
DNA: TGTGCCAGCAGCCCCTGGGGGAACACTGAAGCTTTCTTT

J: TRBJ2-7
D: -
V: TRBV5-1
size: -
CDR3: CASSLVGALSEQYF
DNA: TGCGCCAGCAGCTTGGTTGGGGCCCTTTCCGAGCAGTACTTC

J: TRBJ1-1
D: -
V: TRBV6-5
size: many
CDR3: CASSYGFRATEAFF
DNA: TGTGCCAGCAGTTACGGGTTCAGGGCCACTGAAGCTTTCTTT

J: TRBJ1-1
D: -
V: TRBV6-1
size: many
CDR3: CASSLIRFGNTEAFF
DNA: TGTGCCAGCAGTCTAATCAGGTTTGGGAACACTGAAGCTTTCTTT

J: TRBJ2-4
D: -
V: TRBV24-1
size: many
CDR3: CATGHLAKNIQYF
DNA: TGTGCCACCGGACACTTAGCCAAAAACATTCAGTACTTC

J: TRBJ2-7
D: -
V: TRBV20-1
size: few
CDR3: CSARDPGGIGPEQYF
DNA: TGCAGTGCTAGAGATCCCGGCGGGATTGGGCCGGAGCAGTACTTC

J: TRBJ1-3
D: -
V: TRBV9
size: few
CDR3: CASSVGGGGPEGNTIYF
DNA: TGTGCCAGCAGCGTAGGCGGGGGGGGGCCCGAGGGAAACACCATATATTTT

J: TRBJ1-1
D: -
V: TRBV5-1
size: many
CDR3: CASSLAGPHFAFF
DNA: TGCGCCAGCAGCTTGGCGGGTCCTCACTTCGCTTTCTTT

J: TRBJ2-7
D: -
V: TRBV5-1
size: many
CDR3: CASSFQTSYEQYF
DNA: TGCGCCAGCAGCTTCCAGACATCCTACGAGCAGTACTTC

J: TRBJ1-1
D: -
V: TRBV5-1
size: many
CDR3: CASSLRGRGNTEAFF
DNA: TGCGCCAGCAGCTTGCGCGGGCGCGGAAACACTGAAGCTTTCTTT

J: TRBJ1-5
D: TRBD1
V: TRBV20-1
size: many
CDR3: CSASLTGTGRQPQHF
DNA: TGCAGTGCCTCTCTTACCGGGACAGGGAGACAGCCCCAGCATTTT

J: TRBJ2-3
D: -
V: TRBV10-1
size: many
CDR3: CASSESLALNTQYF
DNA: TGCGCCAGCAGTGAAAGTCTAGCGCTAAATACGCAGTATTTT

J: TRBJ2-2
D: TRBD2
V: TRBV28
size: many
CDR3: CASSFYSGSTGELFF
DNA: TGTGCCAGCAGTTTTTATAGCGGGAGCACCGGGGAGCTGTTTTTT

J: TRBJ1-1
D: -
V: TRBV29-1
size: many
CDR3: CSVAGHPNTEAFF
DNA: TGCAGCGTTGCGGGACACCCAAACACTGAAGCTTTCTTT

J: TRBJ2-7
D: TRBD1
V: TRBV7-3
size: -
CDR3: CASSPQGAGFYEQYF
DNA: TGTGCCAGCAGCCCCCAGGGGGCCGGATTTTACGAGCAGTACTTC

J: TRBJ2-5
D: -
V: TRBV29-1
size: many
CDR3: CSVAKRSGETQYF
DNA: TGCAGCGTCGCAAAACGAAGCGGAGAGACCCAGTACTTC

J: TRBJ2-7
D: -
V: TRBV6-5
size: -
CDR3: CASSYGSGSSYEQYF
DNA: TGTGCCAGCAGTTACGGTAGCGGAAGCTCCTACGAGCAGTACTTC

J: TRBJ1-1
D: -
V: TRBV6-5
size: many
CDR3: CASRRTARWAEAFF
DNA: TGTGCCAGCAGGCGGACAGCACGATGGGCTGAAGCTTTCTTT

J: TRBJ1-6
D: -
V: TRBV18
size: -
CDR3: CASSPQGSYNSPLHF
DNA: TGTGCCAGCTCACCACAGGGTTCCTATAATTCACCCCTCCACTTT

J: TRBJ2-7
D: TRBD1
V: TRBV24-1
size: many
CDR3: CATSDSGQGAYEQYF
DNA: TGTGCCACCAGTGATTCGGGACAGGGGGCCTACGAGCAGTACTTC

J: TRBJ2-7
D: -
V: TRBV11-2
size: many
CDR3: CASSFSSGEQYF
DNA: TGTGCCAGCAGCTTTAGCAGCGGGGAGCAGTACTTC

J: TRBJ2-5
D: -
V: TRBV6-1
size: many
CDR3: CASGEDARYQETQYF
DNA: TGTGCCAGCGGGGAAGATGCCCGGTACCAAGAGACCCAGTACTTC

J: TRBJ2-5
D: -
V: TRBV4-1
size: few
CDR3: CASSQVETGAQETQYF
DNA: TGCGCCAGCAGCCAAGTTGAGACCGGGGCACAAGAGACCCAGTACTTC

J: TRBJ2-7
D: TRBD2
V: TRBV18
size: -
CDR3: CASSPPGLAGGPVQYF
DNA: TGTGCCAGCTCACCACCCGGACTAGCGGGGGGGCCCGTGCAGTACTTC

J: TRBJ2-5
D: TRBD1
V: TRBV20-1
size: -
CDR3: CSAGGQGAGETQYF
DNA: TGCAGTGCTGGGGGACAGGGGGCAGGGGAGACCCAGTACTTC

J: TRBJ1-2
D: TRBD1
V: TRBV7-2
size: many
CDR3: CASSKWTGGVGGGYTF
DNA: TGTGCCAGCAGCAAGTGGACAGGGGGCGTTGGTGGTGGCTACACCTTC

J: TRBJ2-7
D: -
V: TRBV20-1
size: many
CDR3: CSASPSRYLYEQYF
DNA: TGCAGTGCTAGCCCTTCTCGATATCTCTACGAGCAGTACTTC

J: TRBJ2-5
D: TRBD2
V: TRBV12-3/TRBV12-4
size: many
CDR3: CASSYGTSGNQETQYF
DNA: TGTGCCAGCAGTTACGGGACTAGCGGAAACCAAGAGACCCAGTACTTC